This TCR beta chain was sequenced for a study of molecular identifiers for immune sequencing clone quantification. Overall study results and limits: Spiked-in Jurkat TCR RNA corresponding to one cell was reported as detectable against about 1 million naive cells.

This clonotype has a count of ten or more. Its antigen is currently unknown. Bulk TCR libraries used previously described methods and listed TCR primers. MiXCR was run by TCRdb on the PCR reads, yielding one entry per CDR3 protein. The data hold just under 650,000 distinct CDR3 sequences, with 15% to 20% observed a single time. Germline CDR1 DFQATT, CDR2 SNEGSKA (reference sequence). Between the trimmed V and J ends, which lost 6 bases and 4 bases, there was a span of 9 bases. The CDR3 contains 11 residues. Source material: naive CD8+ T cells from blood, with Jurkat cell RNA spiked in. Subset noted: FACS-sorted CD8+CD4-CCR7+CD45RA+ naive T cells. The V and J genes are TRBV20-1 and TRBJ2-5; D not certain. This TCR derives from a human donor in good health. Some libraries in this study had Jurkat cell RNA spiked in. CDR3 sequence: CSALERETQYF. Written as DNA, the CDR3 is TGCAGTGCCCTCGAGCGAGAGACCCAGTACTTC.